The rows below give T cell receptor beta chains drawn from one sample of a study of blood T cell repertoires in COVID-19. This table comes from immunoSEQ multiplex PCR, and its TCRdb copy is limited to in-frame clones, with some not included. The sample consists of a few hundred thousand clones, roughly 90% of them appearing once. Sequenced input: peripheral blood. Receptor source: an older woman with acute or convalescent COVID-19. Both conserved end residues are trimmed from each CDR3.

CDR3 protein	V gene
ASTQRAGTYNEQF	TRBV6-5
ASSELWANVLT	TRBV16
ASSFTSHNTGELF	TRBV7-2
ASRSLTTGGDQPQH	TRBV28
ASSQVGGNIQY	TRBV3-1/TRBV3-2
ASSLTTATNEKLF	TRBV7-2
ATSDLPRAGGEQF	TRBV24-1
ASSLGTGVYQPQH	TRBV3-1/TRBV3-2
ASSSGQGVQRNQPQH	TRBV6-2/TRBV6-3
ATSSQGAHNEQF	TRBV24-1
ASSFRQNTEAF	TRBV4-3
ASSPRYGGSLEGYT	TRBV7-9
ASRAGQGPGYT	TRBV28
ASSQSAVVTEAF	TRBV3-1/TRBV3-2
AIRDKVQGGSGEQY	TRBV10-3
ASSYFGTRTYEQY	TRBV6-5
ASSLPGSTNEKLF	TRBV7-9
ASSLAAGGPDEQF	TRBV5-1
ASSVGGQGNSPLH	TRBV9
ASDNSGNTIY	TRBV14
ASSETSGMGETQY	TRBV7-8
ASSPGFDYGYT	TRBV6-4
ASSSTSGVYNEQF	TRBV27
ASSLTGTGTEAF	TRBV5-4
ATSRDAGERSGELF	TRBV15
ASSLAGEGQETQY	TRBV7-6
ASSHREMDRGSYT	TRBV4-1
ATSTGGSYEQY	TRBV15
STGEGPETQY	TRBV29-1
ASSRQASYEQY	TRBV6-5
ATRWTGATEAF	TRBV28
ASSLNRVRSPLH	TRBV7-8
ASSGTSGSGYEQY	TRBV9
ASSLGDREAEKLF	TRBV7-2
ASSLLGTGELF	TRBV28
ASSGQEGYGYT	TRBV18
ASREARGEPQH	TRBV12-3/TRBV12-4
ASSLGGGADTQY	TRBV7-2
ASSVDRGRETQY	TRBV9
ASRRQRKAF	TRBV6-5
ASSASNRVENTQY	TRBV9
ASRRTSGSHYEQY	TRBV2
ASMKRRSSYNEQF	TRBV5-1
ATSDRTGGNTEAF	TRBV24-1
ASSLTSGGSPLH	TRBV5-1
ASSIAGGPFDEDTQY	TRBV7-9
ASSLGHNEQY	TRBV6-2/TRBV6-3
ASSLNTVFYGYT	TRBV5-6
ASSEYHRSLSEQF	TRBV25-1
ASNLRDRGSPTYEQY	TRBV2
ASSPRGAGRGEQF	TRBV11-2
ASRVEGATIGELF	TRBV28
ASSQEGQGYSPLH	TRBV4-2
ASSPDLGSYNEQF	TRBV6-6
ASSTHGQENTEAF	TRBV5-6
ATSDDRAAYGYT	TRBV24-1
ASSATRGQPQH	TRBV3-1/TRBV3-2
ASSHRDGYT	TRBV12-3/TRBV12-4